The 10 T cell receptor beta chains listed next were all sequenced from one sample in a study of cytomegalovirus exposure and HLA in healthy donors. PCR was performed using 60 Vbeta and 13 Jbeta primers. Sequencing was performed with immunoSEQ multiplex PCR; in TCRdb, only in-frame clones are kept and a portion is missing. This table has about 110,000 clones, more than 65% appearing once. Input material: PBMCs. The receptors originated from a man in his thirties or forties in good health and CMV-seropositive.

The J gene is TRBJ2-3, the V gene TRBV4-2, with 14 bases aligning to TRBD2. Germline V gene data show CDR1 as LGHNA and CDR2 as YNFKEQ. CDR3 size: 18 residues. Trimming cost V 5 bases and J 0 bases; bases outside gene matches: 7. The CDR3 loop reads CASSLTSGGDVSTDTQYF. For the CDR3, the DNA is TGTGCCAGCAGCTTGACTAGCGGGGGGGACGTAAGCACAGATACGCAGTATTTT.

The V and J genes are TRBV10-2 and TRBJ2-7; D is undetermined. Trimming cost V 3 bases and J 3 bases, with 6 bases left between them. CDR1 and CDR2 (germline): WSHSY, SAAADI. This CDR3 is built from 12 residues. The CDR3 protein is CASSDLSYEQYF. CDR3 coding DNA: TGCGCCAGCAGTGACCTAAGCTACGAGCAGTACTTC.

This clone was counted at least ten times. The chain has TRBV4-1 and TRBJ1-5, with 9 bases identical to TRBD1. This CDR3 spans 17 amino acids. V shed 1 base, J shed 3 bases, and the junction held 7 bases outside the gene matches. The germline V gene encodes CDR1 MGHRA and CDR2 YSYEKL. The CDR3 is CASSQGQGGENNQPQHF. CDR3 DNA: TGCGCCAGCAGCCAAGGACAGGGGGGGGAAAACAATCAGCCCCAGCATTTT.

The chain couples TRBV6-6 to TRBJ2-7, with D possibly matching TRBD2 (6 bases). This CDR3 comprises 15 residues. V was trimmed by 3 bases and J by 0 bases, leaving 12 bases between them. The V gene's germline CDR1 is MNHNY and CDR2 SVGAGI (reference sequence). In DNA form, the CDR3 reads TGTGCCAGCAGTTATTGGGGGGTTAGCTCCTACGAGCAGTACTTC. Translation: CASSYWGVSSYEQYF.

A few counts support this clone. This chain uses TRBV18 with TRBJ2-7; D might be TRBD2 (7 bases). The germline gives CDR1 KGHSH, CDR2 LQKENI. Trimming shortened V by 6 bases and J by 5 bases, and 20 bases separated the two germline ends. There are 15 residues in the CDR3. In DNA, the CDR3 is TGTGCCAGCTCGCCGCTAAAAGGGGGGGCAGACGAGCAGTACTTC. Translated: CASSPLKGGADEQYF.

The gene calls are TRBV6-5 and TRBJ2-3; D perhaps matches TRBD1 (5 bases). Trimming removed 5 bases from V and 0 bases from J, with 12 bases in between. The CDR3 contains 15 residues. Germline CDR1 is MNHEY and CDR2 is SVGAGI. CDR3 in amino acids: CASSQQVYSTDTQYF. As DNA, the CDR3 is TGTGCCAGCAGTCAACAGGTATACAGCACAGATACGCAGTATTTT.

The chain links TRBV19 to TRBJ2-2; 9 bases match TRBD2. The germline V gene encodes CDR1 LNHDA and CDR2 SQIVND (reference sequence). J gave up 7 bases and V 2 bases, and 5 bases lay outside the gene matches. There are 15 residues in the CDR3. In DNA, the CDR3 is TGTGCCAGTAGTATACCTAGCGGGGCCGGCGGGGAGCTGTTTTTT. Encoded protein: CASSIPSGAGGELFF.

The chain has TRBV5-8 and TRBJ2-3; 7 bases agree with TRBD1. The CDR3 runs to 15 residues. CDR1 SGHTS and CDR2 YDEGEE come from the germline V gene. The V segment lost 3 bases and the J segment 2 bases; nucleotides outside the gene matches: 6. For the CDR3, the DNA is TGTGCCAGCAGCTGGCGGACAGGAATCACAGATACGCAGTATTTT. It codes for CASSWRTGITDTQYF. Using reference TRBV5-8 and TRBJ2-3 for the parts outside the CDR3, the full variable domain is EAGVTQSPTHLIKTRGQQATLRCSPISGHTSVYWYQQALGLGLQFLLWYDEGEERNRGNFPPRFSGRQFPNYSSELNVNALELEDSALYLCASSWRTGITDTQYFGPGTRLTVL.

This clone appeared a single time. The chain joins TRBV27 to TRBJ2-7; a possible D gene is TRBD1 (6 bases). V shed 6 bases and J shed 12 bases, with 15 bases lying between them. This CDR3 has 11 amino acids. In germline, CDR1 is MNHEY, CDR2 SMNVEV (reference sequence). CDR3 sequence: CASSQTGIRYF. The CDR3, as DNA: TGTGCCAGCAGCCAAACAGGGATCCGGTACTTC.

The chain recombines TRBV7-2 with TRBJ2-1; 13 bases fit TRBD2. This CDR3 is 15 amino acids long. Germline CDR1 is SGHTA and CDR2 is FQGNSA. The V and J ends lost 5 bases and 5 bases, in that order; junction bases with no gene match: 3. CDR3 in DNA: TGTGCCAGCAGCAAAACTAGCGGGGGGGACAATGAGCAGTTCTTC. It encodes CASSKTSGGDNEQFF.